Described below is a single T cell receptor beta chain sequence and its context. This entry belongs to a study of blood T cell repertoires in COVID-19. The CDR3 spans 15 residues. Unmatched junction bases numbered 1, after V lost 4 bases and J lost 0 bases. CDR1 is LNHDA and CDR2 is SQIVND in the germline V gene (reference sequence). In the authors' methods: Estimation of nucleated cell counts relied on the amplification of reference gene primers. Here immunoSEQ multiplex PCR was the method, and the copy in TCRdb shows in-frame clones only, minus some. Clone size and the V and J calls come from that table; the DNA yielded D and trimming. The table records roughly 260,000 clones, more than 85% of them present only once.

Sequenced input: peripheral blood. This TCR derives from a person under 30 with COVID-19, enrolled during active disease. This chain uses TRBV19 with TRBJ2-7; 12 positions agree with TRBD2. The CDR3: CASSTTSGSSYEQYF. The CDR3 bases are TGTGCCAGTAGTACGACTAGCGGGAGCTCCTACGAGCAGTACTTC. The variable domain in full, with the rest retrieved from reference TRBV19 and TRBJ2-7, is DGGITQSPKYLFRKEGQNVTLSCEQNLNHDAMYWYRQDPGQGLRLIYYSQIVNDFQKGDIAEGYSVSREKKESFPLTVTSAQKNPTAFYLCASSTTSGSSYEQYFGPGTRLTVT.